This TCR beta chain comes out of a study of radiation and T cells in renal cell carcinoma. Study-wide results and caveats: Top tumor clonotypes rose in blood 2 weeks post-radiation, then contracted.

Note on this clone: The antigen is undetermined.

Germline lookup yields CDR1 LGHNA and CDR2 YSLEER. This CDR3 is 17 amino acids long. Trimming shortened V by 1 base and J by 1 base, and 17 bases separated the two germline ends. Using immunoSEQ multiplex PCR, the repertoire was profiled, and TCRdb retains in-frame clones only, with some absent. The data hold some 150,000 clones, with around 88% observed a single time. Time point indicated: blood 4 weeks post-SBRT, at nephrectomy. Documented treatment: 15 Gy SBRT to primary tumor, nephrectomy 4 weeks later. Sequencing was performed on blood, taken from a patient whose treatment included radiotherapy and nephrectomy. This sequence originates from a woman aged 50 to 60 with renal cell carcinoma. This chain links TRBV4-3 with TRBJ2-7; no definite D call. The CDR3 coding sequence is TGCGCCAGCAGCCAAGGAATCGAGACGGCAGTTTCCTACGAGCAGTACTTC. This translates into CASSQGIETAVSYEQYF.